These T cell receptor beta chains were read from a single sample in a study of blood T cells in healthy people across ages. A single record per CDR3 protein comes from TCRdb applying MiXCR to the 5' RACE reads. The data contain 1.5 million to 2 million distinct CDR3 sequences, 28% of them seen just once; the ten biggest clones take up 6.5% to 8.5%. Sequencing was performed on blood. Receptors were obtained from a woman in her twenties or thirties in good health. Both conserved end residues are part of each CDR3. A D gene is named only where the DNA matches it firmly. Size tells how often a clone was seen (once, few, many) or the class of an expanded clone, and some rows leave it out.

v_call	j_call	d_call	clone_size	cdr3_nt	cdr3_aa
TRBV6-6	TRBJ2-7	.	many	TGTGCCAGCAGTTACTCGAGGGGAAGTATCTACGAGCAGTACTTC	CASSYSRGSIYEQYF
TRBV10-3	TRBJ2-7	TRBD1	many	TGTGCCATCAGTGGGGGGACAGGTGAGAACGAGCAGTACTTC	CAISGGTGENEQYF
TRBV27	TRBJ2-1	TRBD1	few	TGTGCCAGCAGGGCACGACAGGGGGCAATCGGCGGGAGGACCCATGAGCAGTTCTTC	CASRARQGAIGGRTHEQFF
TRBV7-2	TRBJ1-1	.	.	TGTGCCAGCAACTTATTATCATTTGAAGCTTTCTTT	CASNLLSFEAFF
TRBV12-3/TRBV12-4	TRBJ2-3	.	.	TGTGCCAGCAGTAACCCGGGAAGATTAGGATGCACAGATACGCAGTATTTT	CASSNPGRLGCTDTQYF
TRBV28	TRBJ2-5	.	many	TGTGCCAGCGGTGGACCCTCCAGCACGAAAGAGACCCAGTACTTC	CASGGPSSTKETQYF
TRBV9	TRBJ2-1	TRBD2	.	TGTGCCAGCAGCGTAATGACTAGCGGGGAAGGGAATGAGCAGTTCTTC	CASSVMTSGEGNEQFF
TRBV20-1	TRBJ2-3	.	.	TGCAGTACTTCGAGGGACCTCACAGATACGCAGTATTTT	CSTSRDLTDTQYF
TRBV20-1	TRBJ2-6	.	.	TGCAGCGCTAGAGATCCCGGGACCGGGGCCAACGTCCTGACTTTC	CSARDPGTGANVLTF
TRBV7-2	TRBJ2-7	.	.	TGTGCCAGCAGCCGGGACAACTCCTACAATGAGCAGTACTTC	CASSRDNSYNEQYF
TRBV29-1	TRBJ2-3	.	many	TGCAGCGTTGGGGAGTCAGATACGCAGTATTTT	CSVGESDTQYF
TRBV20-1	TRBJ1-2	.	few	TGCAGTGCTAGGGGATCCACAGGCTATGGCTACACCTTC	CSARGSTGYGYTF
TRBV2	TRBJ2-1	.	.	TGTGCCGGATCTCTCACAGGGAGGGTCAATGAGCAGTTCTTC	CAGSLTGRVNEQFF
TRBV6-5	TRBJ2-3	TRBD1	.	TGTGCCAGCAGTTCGGACAGGGGCGGAGGTACGCAGTATTTT	CASSSDRGGGTQYF
TRBV21-1	TRBJ2-2	.	few	TGTGCCAGCAGCAAAGGAAGTGGTCTAGCGGGGGGGCGAACGAACACCGGGGAGCTGTTTTTT	CASSKGSGLAGGRTNTGELFF
TRBV6-2/TRBV6-3	TRBJ2-1	TRBD2	many	TGTGCCAGCAGCCCGAGCGGGAAGAGCTACAATGAGCAGTTCTTC	CASSPSGKSYNEQFF
TRBV7-2	TRBJ2-4	.	once	TGTGCCGGCAGCTTAGCCGGAAACATTCAGTACTTC	CAGSLAGNIQYF
TRBV5-1	TRBJ1-1	.	few	TGCGCCAGCAGCTCGGGTATTAACACTGAAGCTTTCTTT	CASSSGINTEAFF
TRBV10-3	TRBJ2-7	.	many	TGTGCCATCAGTAGCCCGGACAGCCTCTCCTACGAGCAGTACTTC	CAISSPDSLSYEQYF
TRBV5-1	TRBJ2-4	TRBD2	.	TGCGCCAGCAGCTTGGCGAGCGGTGGACTAGCGGGATCGGTAGCCAAAAACATTCAGTACTTC	CASSLASGGLAGSVAKNIQYF
TRBV7-2	TRBJ2-7	TRBD1	few	TGTGCCAGCAGCCCCGACAGGGCCACGAATTTTTCCTACGAGCAGTACTTC	CASSPDRATNFSYEQYF
TRBV11-2	TRBJ2-5	.	.	TGTGCCAGCAGCAACTCCCTAGAGACCCAGTACTTC	CASSNSLETQYF
TRBV18	TRBJ2-7	.	few	TGTGCCAGCTCCCAAGGGGAAGGAGGCGAGCAGTACTTC	CASSQGEGGEQYF
TRBV10-3	TRBJ2-1	TRBD2	many	TGTGCCATCAGCCCACTAGCGAGCGATGAGCAGTTCTTC	CAISPLASDEQFF
TRBV10-3	TRBJ2-7	.	many	TGTGCCATCAGTGAAATGGGGAACGTAGGTCTTGACGAGCAGTACTTC	CAISEMGNVGLDEQYF
TRBV12-3/TRBV12-4	TRBJ2-1	.	.	TGTGCCAGCAGGAAGGGCGGGGTCCTCCACAATGAGCAGTTCTTC	CASRKGGVLHNEQFF
TRBV28	TRBJ1-2	.	.	TGCGCCAGCAGTTCACCGGGCAGGTGGGGCAATGGCTACACCTTC	CASSSPGRWGNGYTF
TRBV29-1	TRBJ2-7	TRBD2	few	TGCAGCGCTGCGGGAGCGGGGGGGAAATACGAGCAGTACTTC	CSAAGAGGKYEQYF
TRBV30	TRBJ1-1	.	.	TGTGCCCGGCAGGAAAGGGGAACGGGAGCTTTCTTT	CARQERGTGAFF
TRBV5-4	TRBJ1-4	.	few	TGTGCCAGCAGCTTCGACAGGACCTGGGAAAAACTGTTTTTT	CASSFDRTWEKLFF
TRBV6-5	TRBJ2-5	.	few	TGTGCCAGCACCCCCGGGCTAACAGAGACCCAGTACTTC	CASTPGLTETQYF
TRBV7-2	TRBJ2-3	TRBD2	.	TGTGCCAGCAGGCCCAGTAGCGGGAGTGCAGATACGCAGTATTTT	CASRPSSGSADTQYF
TRBV7-2	TRBJ2-7	.	.	TGTGCCAGCAGCGGACGCAGCGGACCCTACGAGCAGTACTTC	CASSGRSGPYEQYF
TRBV20-1	TRBJ2-4	.	many	TGCAGTGCTAGAGATCCCACATTAGCGGTAGCCAAAAACATTCAGTACTTC	CSARDPTLAVAKNIQYF
TRBV6-5	TRBJ2-7	.	many	TGTGCCAGCAGTTACTCGACTACCGGCTCCTACGAGCAGTACTTC	CASSYSTTGSYEQYF
TRBV7-2	TRBJ2-5	TRBD2	few	TGTGCCAGCAGTCCGACTAGCGGGTACCAAGAGACCCAGTACTTC	CASSPTSGYQETQYF
TRBV28	TRBJ2-7	.	few	TGTGCCAGCAAATCTCGGGACGACTCCTACGAGCAGTACTTC	CASKSRDDSYEQYF
TRBV20-1	TRBJ2-1	TRBD2	few	TGCAGTGCGAGTAGCGGGAGGGAAAGGGATGAGCAGTTCTTC	CSASSGRERDEQFF
TRBV5-1	TRBJ1-5	.	.	TGCGCCAGCAGCCCAGCAGGGACACGGGAGCAGCCCCAGCATTTT	CASSPAGTREQPQHF
TRBV4-1	TRBJ1-2	.	many	TGCGCCAGCAGCCAAGGCCGCGTCGGAGCTAACTATGGCTACACCTTC	CASSQGRVGANYGYTF
TRBV12-3/TRBV12-4	TRBJ2-3	.	.	TGTGCCAGCAGTTTACGCTCTCCGAATACGCAGTATTTT	CASSLRSPNTQYF
TRBV20-1	TRBJ2-7	.	.	TGCAGTGCTGGACTACGCCGGGACATTTCCTACGAGCAGTACTTC	CSAGLRRDISYEQYF
TRBV19	TRBJ2-1	.	few	TGTGCCAGTAGTATAGTGGGTAGTTTTAATGAGCAGTTCTTC	CASSIVGSFNEQFF
TRBV19	TRBJ2-3	.	once	TGTGCCACCATCCCGGGGGGCACAGATACGCAGTATTTT	CATIPGGTDTQYF
TRBV10-3	TRBJ1-1	.	.	TGTGCCATCAGCCCATTTTCCCTCCCAGAGGTCGCTATTGCGAACACTGAAGCTTTCTTT	CAISPFSLPEVAIANTEAFF
TRBV29-1	TRBJ2-1	.	many	TGCAGCGACTCGGACTCATCAAATGAGCAGTTCTTC	CSDSDSSNEQFF
TRBV11-2	TRBJ2-7	TRBD1	many	TGTGCCAGCAGCTTAGTTGGGGCCAGGGGGCCCCACGAGCAGTACTTC	CASSLVGARGPHEQYF
TRBV4-1	TRBJ2-3	.	many	TGCGCCAGCAACCATCCCGGAGGGAACACAGATACGCAGTATTTT	CASNHPGGNTDTQYF
TRBV20-1	TRBJ2-5	.	.	TGCAGTGCTAGAGAACCGGTGATGTTGGAGACCCAGTACTTC	CSAREPVMLETQYF
TRBV9	TRBJ2-1	.	few	TGTGCCAGCAGCAAAACAGGGAGGGGCAATGAGCAGTTCTTC	CASSKTGRGNEQFF
TRBV20-1	TRBJ1-1	.	.	TGCAGTGCTAGCACGTTCACTGAAGCTTTCTTT	CSASTFTEAFF
TRBV20-1	TRBJ2-1	TRBD2	.	TGCAGTGCTAGAGATGCTAGCGGGGGGGACTACAATGAGCAGTTCTTC	CSARDASGGDYNEQFF
TRBV7-2	TRBJ2-5	TRBD2	few	TGTGCCAGCAGCCTCTGGACTAGTTGGGAAAATGAGCAGTACTTC	CASSLWTSWENEQYF
TRBV7-3	TRBJ1-4	TRBD1	.	TGTGCCAGCAGCCCGCCCCCCGGGGACAGTTGCAGACAACGGTTTTTT	CASSPPPGDSCRQRFF
TRBV6-6	TRBJ2-5	.	.	TGTGCCAGCGCCACCCCGGGGTCAAAAGAGACCCAGTACTTC	CASATPGSKETQYF
TRBV24-1	TRBJ1-2	.	few	TGTGCCACCAGTGATTTGCAGGGATTGAGCTATGGCTACACCTTC	CATSDLQGLSYGYTF
TRBV2	TRBJ2-2	.	few	TGTGCCAGCACCGCATCGCGGTCCGGCACCGGGGAGCTGTTTTTT	CASTASRSGTGELFF
TRBV4-1	TRBJ2-1	.	many	TGCGCCAGCAGCCAAGTTGGGGCGGGCGATGAGCAGTTCTTC	CASSQVGAGDEQFF
TRBV10-3	TRBJ1-1	TRBD1	many	TGTGCCATCAGTGTCTCAAGGACAGGGGACACTGAAGCTTTCTTT	CAISVSRTGDTEAFF
TRBV12-3/TRBV12-4	TRBJ2-5	TRBD1	many	TGTGCCAGCACCCCTTCTGACAGGGCAGAGACCCAGTACTTC	CASTPSDRAETQYF